The 3 T cell receptor beta chains below all came from one sample that was sequenced in a study of breast tumors, draining lymph nodes, adjacent tissues. From the multiplex PCR reads, TCRdb called clonotypes with MiXCR, one entry per CDR3 protein. Altogether 290,000 or so distinct CDR3 sequences are present, about 30% being singletons, with the ten largest covering more than 0.85%. Breast cancer patients provided tissue from their axillary draining lymph nodes. Sample: axillary lymph node tissue. These receptor sequences come from a female donor with breast cancer. Some clones in this sample may be carry-over from other donors' samples.

In its sample, this clonotype was seen a few times. A read error may be the cause here, since a much bigger clone is one base away. The chain carries TRBV11-3 and TRBJ2-3; D tentatively fits TRBD1 or TRBD2 (6 bases each). Per the germline V gene, CDR1 is SGHNT and CDR2 is YENEEA. The CDR3 extends over 15 amino acids. The V end lost 5 bases, the J end lost 9 bases, and 21 bases lay between the germline ends. The CDR3 region is CASSPGASARSTQYF. The CDR3 coding sequence is TGTGCCAGCAGCCCGGGGGCTAGCGCAAGAAGCACGCAGTATTTT.

V is TRBV10-3 and J is TRBJ2-3; 7 nucleotides match TRBD1. The CDR3 consists of 13 residues. CDR1 and CDR2 from the germline V gene are ENHRY and SYGVKD. J was trimmed by 3 bases and V by 4 bases; bases with no gene match: 1. The CDR3 DNA is TGTGCCATCAGTGTGACAGGGACAGATACGCAGTATTTT. Encoded protein: CAISVTGTDTQYF.

This clonotype came up many times. The chain joins TRBV20-1 to TRBJ2-5; the D gene could be TRBD1 or TRBD2 (6 bases each). V was shortened by 6 bases and J by 2 bases, with 25 bases between the two germline ends. This CDR3 has 17 amino acids. The germline gives CDR1 DFQATT, CDR2 SNEGSKA (reference sequence). The CDR3 DNA reads TGCAGTGCCGCAAGGAGCAATACCAGGGGAGGTCAAGAGACCCAGTACTTC. As protein: CSAARSNTRGGQETQYF.